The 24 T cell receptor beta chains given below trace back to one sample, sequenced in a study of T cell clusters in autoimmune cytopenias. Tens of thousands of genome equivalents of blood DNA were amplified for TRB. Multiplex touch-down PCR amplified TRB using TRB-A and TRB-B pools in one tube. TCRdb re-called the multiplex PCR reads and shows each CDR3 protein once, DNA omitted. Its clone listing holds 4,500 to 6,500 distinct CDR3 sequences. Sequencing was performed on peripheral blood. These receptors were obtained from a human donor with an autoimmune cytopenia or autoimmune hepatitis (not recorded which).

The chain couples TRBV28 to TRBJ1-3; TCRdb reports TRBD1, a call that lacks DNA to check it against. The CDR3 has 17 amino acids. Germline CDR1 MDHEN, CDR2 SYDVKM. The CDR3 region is CASSLGTGVFSGNTIYF. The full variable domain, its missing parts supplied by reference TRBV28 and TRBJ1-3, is DVKVTQSSRYLVKRTGEKVFLECVQDMDHENMFWYRQDPGLGLRLIYFSYDVKMKEKGDIPEGYSVSREKKERFSLILESASTNQTSMYLCASSLGTGVFSGNTIYFGEGSWLTVV.

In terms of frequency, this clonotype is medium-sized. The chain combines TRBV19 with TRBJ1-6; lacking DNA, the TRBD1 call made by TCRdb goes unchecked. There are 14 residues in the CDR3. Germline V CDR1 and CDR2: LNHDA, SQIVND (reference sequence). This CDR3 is CASTLTGQNSPLHF.

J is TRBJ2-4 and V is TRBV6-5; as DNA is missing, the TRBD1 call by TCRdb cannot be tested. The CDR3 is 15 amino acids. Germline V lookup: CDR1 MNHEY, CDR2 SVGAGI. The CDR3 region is CASSEAGTAKNIQYF.

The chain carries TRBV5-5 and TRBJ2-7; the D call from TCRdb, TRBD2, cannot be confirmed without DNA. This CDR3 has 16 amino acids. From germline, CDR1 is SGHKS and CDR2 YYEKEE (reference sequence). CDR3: CASSLAGGYGSYEQYF.

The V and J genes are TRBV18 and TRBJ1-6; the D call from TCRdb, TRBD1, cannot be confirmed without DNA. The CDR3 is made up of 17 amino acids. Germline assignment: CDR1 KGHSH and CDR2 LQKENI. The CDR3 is CASSQPTGGPYNSPLHF. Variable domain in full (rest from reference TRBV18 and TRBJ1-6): NAGVMQNPRHLVRRRGQEARLRCSPMKGHSHVYWYRQLPEEGLKFMVYLQKENIIDESGMPKERFSAEFPKEGPSILRIQQVVRGDSAAYFCASSQPTGGPYNSPLHFGNGTRLTVT.

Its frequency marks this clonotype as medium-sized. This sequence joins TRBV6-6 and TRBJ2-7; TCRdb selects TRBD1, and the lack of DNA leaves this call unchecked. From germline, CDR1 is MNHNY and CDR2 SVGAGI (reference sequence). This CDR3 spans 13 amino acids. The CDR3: CASSQGGRHEQYF.

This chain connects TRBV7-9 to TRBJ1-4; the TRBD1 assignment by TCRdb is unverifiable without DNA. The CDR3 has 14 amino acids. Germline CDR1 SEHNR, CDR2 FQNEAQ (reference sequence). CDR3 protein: CASSFTRDNEKLFF.

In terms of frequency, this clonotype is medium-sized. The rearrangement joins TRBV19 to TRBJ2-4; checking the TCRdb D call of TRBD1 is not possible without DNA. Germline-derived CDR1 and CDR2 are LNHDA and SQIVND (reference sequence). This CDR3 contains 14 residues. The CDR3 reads CATGQPLAKNIQYF.

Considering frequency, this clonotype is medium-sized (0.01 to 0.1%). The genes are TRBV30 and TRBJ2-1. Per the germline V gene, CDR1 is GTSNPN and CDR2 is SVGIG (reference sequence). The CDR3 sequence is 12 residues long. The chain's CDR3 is CAWSLAFNEQFF.

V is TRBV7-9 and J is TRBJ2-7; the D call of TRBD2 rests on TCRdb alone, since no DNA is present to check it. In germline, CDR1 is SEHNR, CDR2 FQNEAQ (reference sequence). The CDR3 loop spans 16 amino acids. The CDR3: CASSHPRLAGSYEQYF.

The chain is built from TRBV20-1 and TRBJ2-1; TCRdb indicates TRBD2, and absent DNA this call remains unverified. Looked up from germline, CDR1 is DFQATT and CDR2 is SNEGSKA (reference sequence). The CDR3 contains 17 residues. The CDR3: CSARAERGGLWDNEQFF.

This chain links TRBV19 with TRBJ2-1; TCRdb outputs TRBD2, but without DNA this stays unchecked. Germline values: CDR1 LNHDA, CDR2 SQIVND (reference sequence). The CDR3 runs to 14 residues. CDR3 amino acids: CASSNLAGGNEQFF. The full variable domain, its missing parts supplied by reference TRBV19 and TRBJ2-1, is DGGITQSPKYLFRKEGQNVTLSCEQNLNHDAMYWYRQDPGQGLRLIYYSQIVNDFQKGDIAEGYSVSREKKESFPLTVTSAQKNPTAFYLCASSNLAGGNEQFFGPGTRLTVL.

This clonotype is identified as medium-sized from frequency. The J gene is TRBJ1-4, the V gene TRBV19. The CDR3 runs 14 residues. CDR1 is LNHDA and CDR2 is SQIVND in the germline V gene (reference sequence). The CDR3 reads CASSLQATNEKLFF.

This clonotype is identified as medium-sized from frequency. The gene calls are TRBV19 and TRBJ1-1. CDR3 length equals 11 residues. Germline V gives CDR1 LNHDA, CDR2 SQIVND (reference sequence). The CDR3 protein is CASFVNTEAFF.

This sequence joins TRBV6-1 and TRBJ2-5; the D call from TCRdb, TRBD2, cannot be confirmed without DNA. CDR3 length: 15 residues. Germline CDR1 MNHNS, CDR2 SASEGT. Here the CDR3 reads CASLEGTSGGETQYF.

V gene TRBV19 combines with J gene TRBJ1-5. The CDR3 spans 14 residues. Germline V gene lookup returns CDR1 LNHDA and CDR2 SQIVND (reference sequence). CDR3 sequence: CASSLDGSGQPQHF.

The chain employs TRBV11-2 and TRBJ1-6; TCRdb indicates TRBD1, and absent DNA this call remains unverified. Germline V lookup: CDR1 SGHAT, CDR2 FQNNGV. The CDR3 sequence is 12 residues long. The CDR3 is CASNRGNSPLHF.

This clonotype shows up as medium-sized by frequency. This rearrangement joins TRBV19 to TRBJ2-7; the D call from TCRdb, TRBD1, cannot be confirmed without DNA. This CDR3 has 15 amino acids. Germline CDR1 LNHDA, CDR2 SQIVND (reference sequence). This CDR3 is CASSPSGTGAGEQYF.

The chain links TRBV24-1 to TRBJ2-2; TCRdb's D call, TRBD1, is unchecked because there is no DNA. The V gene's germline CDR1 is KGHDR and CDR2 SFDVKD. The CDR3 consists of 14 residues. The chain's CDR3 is CATSEGDRLGELFF.

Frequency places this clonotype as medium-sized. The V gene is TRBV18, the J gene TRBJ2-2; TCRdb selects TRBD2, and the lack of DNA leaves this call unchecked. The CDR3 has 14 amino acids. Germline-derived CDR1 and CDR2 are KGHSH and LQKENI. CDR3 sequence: CASSLGRVTGELFF.

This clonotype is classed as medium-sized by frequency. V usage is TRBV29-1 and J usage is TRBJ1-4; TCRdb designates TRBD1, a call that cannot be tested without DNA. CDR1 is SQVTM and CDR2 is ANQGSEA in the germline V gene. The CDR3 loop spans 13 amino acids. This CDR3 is CSTRQTQDEKLFF. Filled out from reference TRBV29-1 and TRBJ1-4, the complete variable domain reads SAVISQKPSRDICQRGTSLTIQCQVDSQVTMMFWYRQQPGQSLTLIATANQGSEATYESGFVIDKFPISRPNLTFSTLTVSNMSPEDSSIYLCSTRQTQDEKLFFGSGTQLSVL.

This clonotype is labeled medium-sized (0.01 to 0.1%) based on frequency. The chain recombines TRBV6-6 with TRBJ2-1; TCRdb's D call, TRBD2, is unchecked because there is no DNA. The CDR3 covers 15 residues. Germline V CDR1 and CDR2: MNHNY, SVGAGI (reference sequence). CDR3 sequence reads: CASSSPGLAGLGEFF.

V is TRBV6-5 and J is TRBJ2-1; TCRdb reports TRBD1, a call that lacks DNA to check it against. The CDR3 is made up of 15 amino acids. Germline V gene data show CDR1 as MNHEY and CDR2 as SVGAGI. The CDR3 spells CASTQTGHLYNEQFF.

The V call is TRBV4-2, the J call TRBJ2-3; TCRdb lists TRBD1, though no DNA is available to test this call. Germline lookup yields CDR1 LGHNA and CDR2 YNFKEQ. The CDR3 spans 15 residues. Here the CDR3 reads CASSQSPHSTDTQYF.